The clone carrying this TCR beta chain was detected many times. TCR beta CDR3 region amplification was performed from RNA transcripts. Using the HTBI primer set, a first-round RT-PCR was run on the TCR CDR3. One entry per CDR3 protein, called by TCRdb with MiXCR from the multiplex PCR reads. The table lists 300,000 to 500,000 distinct CDR3 sequences, 14% to 15% of them singletons. Trimming cost V 4 bases and J 2 bases, with 17 bases left between them. This CDR3 is 15 amino acids long. The V gene's germline CDR1 is SQVTM and CDR2 ANQGSEA. This sample was taken from a study of T cells in Graves' hyperthyroidism and ophthalmopathy.

Specimen: blood. The clonotype originates from a woman in her thirties with Graves' hyperthyroidism. The chain couples TRBV29-1 to TRBJ2-5; tentative D call: TRBD2 (7 bases). The CDR3 sequence: CSVGGGRRPQETQYF. The CDR3, as DNA: TGCAGCGTTGGGGGGGGCAGGCGACCTCAAGAGACCCAGTACTTC.